This T cell receptor beta chain was captured by sequencing in a study of cytomegalovirus exposure and HLA in healthy donors. The germline V gene encodes CDR1 MGHRA and CDR2 YSYEKL. With 1 base clipped from V and 6 bases from J, the junction kept 13 bases outside the gene matches. CDR3 length: 17 residues. The PCR had 60 Vbeta and 13 Jbeta primers. Only in-frame clones appear in the TCRdb table, and some are missing; sequencing was by immunoSEQ multiplex PCR. The sample has about 130,000 clones, approximately 80% seen once. This clonotype originated in a male donor in good health and CMV-seropositive. Sequencing input: PBMCs. The chain joins TRBV4-1 to TRBJ2-7, with 9 bases matching TRBD2. CDR3 loop: CASSQVVAGVVRAEQYF. The CDR3 DNA reads TGCGCCAGCAGCCAAGTCGTAGCGGGAGTTGTCAGGGCCGAGCAGTACTTC.